Listed here are 32 T cell receptor beta chains from one sample, sequenced in a study of T cell responses to AZD1222 COVID-19 vaccine. The data were produced by immunoSEQ multiplex PCR, yet TCRdb's version contains in-frame clones alone and is incomplete. This sample has some 170,000 clones, with 70% to 90% found just once. The source material was peripheral blood, sampled on day 0 of AZD1222 vaccination. These receptors were collected from an adult in good health.

This clone was found a few times. V and J are TRBV5-6 and TRBJ1-1; no clear D. The CDR3 runs 14 residues. Germline loops: CDR1 SGHDT, CDR2 YYEEEE. V lost 2 bases and J lost 1, with 9 bases in between. As DNA, the CDR3 is TGTGCCAGCAGCTTATCGGGGTGGAACACTGAAGCTTTCTTT. Residues: CASSLSGWNTEAFF. Using reference TRBV5-6 and TRBJ1-1 for the parts outside the CDR3, the full variable domain is DAGVTQSPTHLIKTRGQQVTLRCSPKSGHDTVSWYQQALGQGPQFIFQYYEEEERQRGNFPDRFSGHQFPNYSSELNVNALLLGDSALYLCASSLSGWNTEAFFGQGTRLTVV.

This clone was recorded once. Here the CDR3 reads CASGAGTSGSSSYNEQFF. The CDR3 DNA reads as TGCGCCAGCGGGGCCGGGACTAGCGGGAGTAGCTCCTACAATGAGCAGTTCTTC. The chain links TRBV10-1 to TRBJ2-1; 14 bases line up with TRBD2. From germline, CDR1 is WNHNN and CDR2 SYGVQD (reference sequence). The ends lost 8 bases at V and 0 bases at J; junction bases unmatched: 9. CDR3 length equals 18 residues.

CDR3 DNA sequence: TGTGCCAGCAGTGAAGTCGGCAGGGGGCGTATAAGCTACACCTTC. This sequence encodes CASSEVGRGRISYTF. J is TRBJ1-2 and V is TRBV6-1, with 8 bases fitting TRBD1. V was clipped by 1 base and J by 9 bases; unmatched bases: 10. CDR1 is MNHNS and CDR2 is SASEGT in the germline V gene. The CDR3 covers 15 residues.

This chain connects TRBV12-3 or TRBV12-4 to TRBJ1-5; 7 bases are a match to TRBD1. The CDR3 totals 13 residues. The ends lost 6 bases at V and 5 bases at J; junction bases unmatched: 4. Written as DNA, the CDR3 is TGTGCCAGCAGGCCAGGGGGGTATCAGCCCCAGCATTTT. It translates to CASRPGGYQPQHF.

The chain recombines TRBV7-9 with TRBJ2-5; 8 bases are a match to TRBD1. The V segment lost 5 bases and the J segment 12 bases; nucleotides outside the gene matches: 26. This CDR3 is built from 18 residues. Looked up from germline, CDR1 is SEHNR and CDR2 is FQNEAQ (reference sequence). CDR3 coding DNA: TGTGCCAGCAGCCCGGGACAGGAAGGTTTGTCGCACCACGTTCCGAAGTACTTC. This gives the protein CASSPGQEGLSHHVPKYF. Complete variable domain (other parts from reference TRBV7-9 and TRBJ2-5): DTGVSQNPRHKITKRGQNVTFRCDPISEHNRLYWYRQTLGQGPEFLTYFQNEAQLEKSRLLSDRFSAERPKGSFSTLEIQRTEQGDSAMYLCASSPGQEGLSHHVPKYFGPGTRLLVL.

The chain recombines TRBV3-1 (or the pseudogene TRBV3-2) with TRBJ1-1, with D perhaps TRBD1 (5 bases). CDR1 and CDR2 from the germline V gene are LGHDT and YNNKEL (reference sequence). The CDR3 contains 15 residues. Trimming removed 1 base from V and 5 bases from J, with 14 bases in between. The CDR3 sequence is CASSQGGGRRTEAFF. The CDR3 DNA reads as TGTGCCAGCAGCCAAGGTGGGGGTCGTCGGACTGAAGCTTTCTTT.

This chain uses TRBV9 with TRBJ2-3; 7 positions agree with TRBD1. Unmatched junction bases numbered 7, after V lost 4 bases and J lost 2 bases. The germline V gene encodes CDR1 SGDLS and CDR2 YYNGEE. CDR3 length: 15 residues. DNA for the CDR3: TGTGCCAGCAGCCCCCGACAGGGCTACACAGATACGCAGTATTTT. Protein sequence: CASSPRQGYTDTQYF.

This clone was counted a single time. This chain links TRBV7-9 with TRBJ2-2; a weak D match, TRBD2 (5 bases). V lost 11 bases and J 2 bases, leaving 12 bases between the germline ends. This CDR3 region has 13 residues. Germline CDR1 reads SEHNR; CDR2 reads FQNEAQ (reference sequence). The CDR3 spells CALRRGNTGELFF. In DNA, the CDR3 is TGTGCCCTCCGCCGGGGAAACACCGGGGAGCTGTTTTTT.

The J gene is TRBJ2-1, the V gene TRBV19; TRBD2 matches at 7 bases. J was trimmed by 8 bases and V by 3 bases; bases with no gene match: 4. The CDR3 runs 13 residues. Germline CDR1 reads LNHDA; CDR2 reads SQIVND (reference sequence). CDR3 sequence (DNA): TGTGCCAGTAGTATTGTGGCGGGAGATGAGCAGTTCTTC. Translation gives CASSIVAGDEQFF.

The rearrangement joins TRBV29-1 to TRBJ2-7, with D tentatively TRBD1 (7 bases). The V end lost 6 bases, the J end lost 3 bases, and 12 bases lay between the germline ends. Germline V gene lookup returns CDR1 SQVTM and CDR2 ANQGSEA. CDR3 length: 12 residues. The CDR3 reads CSVRDSLYEQYF. The CDR3 nucleotides read TGCAGCGTGCGGGACAGCCTCTACGAGCAGTACTTC.

The V call is TRBV5-6, the J call TRBJ2-7; a weak D match, TRBD1 (6 bases). V shed 0 bases and J shed 4 bases, with 17 bases lying between them. The CDR3 covers 16 residues. The V gene's germline CDR1 is SGHDT and CDR2 YYEEEE. CDR3 DNA sequence: TGTGCCAGCAGCTTGGTGGGGACCCAGGGGTGGTACGAGCAGTACTTC. As protein: CASSLVGTQGWYEQYF.

The V and J genes are TRBV6-5 and TRBJ1-4, with unresolved D. Trimming shortened V by 6 bases and J by 0 bases, and 8 bases separated the two germline ends. The CDR3 is made up of 14 amino acids. The germline V gene encodes CDR1 MNHEY and CDR2 SVGAGI. The CDR3 loop reads CASRGAATNEKLFF. The CDR3 nucleotides read TGTGCCAGCAGGGGAGCCGCAACTAATGAAAAACTGTTTTTT.

The V call is TRBV7-3, the J call TRBJ1-4; no definite D call. V lost 2 bases and J 4 bases, leaving 14 bases between the germline ends. This CDR3 is 16 amino acids long. Germline lookup yields CDR1 SGHTA and CDR2 FQGTGA. CDR3 in amino acids: CASSLLCPVSNEKLFF. The CDR3 region has the DNA TGTGCCAGCAGCTTACTTTGTCCGGTAAGTAATGAAAAACTGTTTTTT. Complete variable domain (other parts from reference TRBV7-3 and TRBJ1-4): GAGVSQTPSNKVTEKGKYVELRCDPISGHTALYWYRQSLGQGPEFLIYFQGTGAADDSGLPNDRFFAVRPEGSVSTLKIQRTERGDSAVYLCASSLLCPVSNEKLFFGSGTQLSVL.

The genes are TRBV21-1 and TRBJ2-7; no DNA check was done on the table's D call, TRBD2. TRBV21-1 is reported as a pseudogene. The CDR3 runs 16 residues. CDR3: CASSKPRRLGTYEQYF. The CDR3 DNA reads TGTGCCAGCAGCAAACCGAGAAGACTAGGTACCTACGAGCAGTACTTC.

This clone came up once. V is TRBV28 and J is TRBJ1-2, with D tentatively TRBD1 (6 bases). Trimming left V 5 bases short and J 5 bases short, with 15 bases between. Germline lookup yields CDR1 MDHEN and CDR2 SYDVKM. This CDR3 has 14 amino acids. This chain's CDR3 is CASSPRGTGYGYTF. CDR3 coding DNA: TGTGCCAGCAGTCCCAGGGGTACTGGGTATGGCTACACCTTC.

The chain is built from TRBV5-4 and TRBJ2-5; unclear D gene. Germline V gene data show CDR1 as SGHNT and CDR2 as YYREEE (reference sequence). Trimming removed 1 base at V and 1 base at J, with 11 bases between. The CDR3 is 15 residues long. The CDR3 region has the DNA TGTGCCAGCAGCTTGTATGGGATGGGCCAAGAGACCCAGTACTTC. Protein sequence: CASSLYGMGQETQYF.

This chain uses TRBV20-1 with TRBJ1-2; 7 nucleotides agree with TRBD1. The junction had 3 bases not matched to a gene; V was cut back by 8 bases and J by 3 bases. This CDR3 has 11 amino acids. Germline values: CDR1 DFQATT, CDR2 SNEGSKA (reference sequence). The CDR3 region has the DNA TGCAGTCTCACAGGGGACTATGGCTACACCTTC. It encodes CSLTGDYGYTF.

The chain links TRBV2 to TRBJ1-1; 9 bases agree with TRBD1. The CDR3 contains 15 residues. Germline trimming cut 4 bases from V and 4 bases from J; bases unmatched to any gene: 7. Germline V gene data show CDR1 as SNHLY and CDR2 as FYNNEI. CDR3 residues: CASSGAGQGSTEAFF. CDR3 DNA sequence: TGTGCCAGCAGTGGGGCGGGACAGGGAAGCACTGAAGCTTTCTTT.

The chain carries TRBV3-1 (or the pseudogene TRBV3-2) and TRBJ1-3; D call uncertain. The CDR3 runs to 12 residues. The germline V and J ends were trimmed by 6 bases and 8 bases, with 11 bases remaining between them. Germline V gene lookup returns CDR1 LGHDT and CDR2 YNNKEL (reference sequence). DNA for the CDR3: TGTGCCAGCAGTCTAAGGTTGGACACCATATATTTT. Translated, it gives CASSLRLDTIYF.

The chain combines TRBV5-4 with TRBJ2-1, with 8 bases that match TRBD2. This CDR3 has 14 amino acids. Germline CDR1 SGHNT, CDR2 YYREEE (reference sequence). After removal of 4 bases from V and 8 bases from J, the junction contained 8 bases not matched to a gene. CDR3 amino acids: CASSRDGTSDEQFF. The CDR3 DNA follows: TGTGCCAGCAGCAGGGACGGGACTAGTGATGAGCAGTTCTTC.

The rearrangement uses TRBV29-1 and TRBJ2-2, with TRBD2 identical over 7 bases. After removal of 5 bases from V and 0 bases from J, the junction contained 3 bases not matched to a gene. The CDR3 totals 14 residues. CDR1 is SQVTM and CDR2 is ANQGSEA in the germline V gene. As DNA, the CDR3 is TGCAGCGTTCAAGGACTAGCGAACACCGGGGAGCTGTTTTTT. The encoded protein is CSVQGLANTGELFF.

This sequence joins TRBV3-1 (or the pseudogene TRBV3-2) and TRBJ1-5; D remains unclear. The CDR3 runs 15 residues. Germline CDR1 LGHDT, CDR2 YNNKEL (reference sequence). The V and J ends lost 5 bases and 5 bases respectively, with 16 bases between them. CDR3 sequence reads: CASSKGWQADQPQHF. In DNA, the CDR3 is TGTGCCAGCAGCAAGGGATGGCAGGCGGATCAGCCCCAGCATTTT.

The chain couples TRBV2 to TRBJ1-2; TRBD1 matches 9 bases. Germline values: CDR1 SNHLY, CDR2 FYNNEI. With 6 bases clipped from V and 5 bases from J, the junction kept 7 bases outside the gene matches. The CDR3 has 14 residues. DNA of the CDR3: TGTGCCAGCAGCCCGGGACAGGGAAATTATGGCTACACCTTC. Encoded protein: CASSPGQGNYGYTF.

This chain connects TRBV28 to TRBJ1-1, with D maybe TRBD1 (6 bases). The CDR3 contains 14 residues. V lost 4 bases and J lost 7, with 16 bases in between. CDR1 MDHEN and CDR2 SYDVKM come from the germline V gene. The CDR3 spells CASSSLDSMGEAFF. CDR3 coding DNA: TGTGCCAGCAGTTCCTTGGACAGCATGGGTGAAGCTTTCTTT.

This clone was counted between two and nine times. The rearrangement links TRBV7-9 to TRBJ1-1; tentative D call: TRBD1 (6 bases). The CDR3 runs to 15 residues. Germline assignment: CDR1 SEHNR and CDR2 FQNEAQ (reference sequence). Trimming stripped 0 bases from V and 7 bases from J, with 15 bases between. The chain's CDR3 is CASSLAAGGASEAFF. The CDR3 nucleotides are TGTGCCAGCAGCTTAGCGGCCGGGGGGGCGAGTGAAGCTTTCTTT.

Remarks on this clone: Within the sample, other DNA sequences also encode this same CDR3. The chain couples TRBV6-2 or TRBV6-3 to TRBJ2-1, with 11 bases lining up with TRBD2. The germline CDR1 and CDR2 sequences are MNHEY and SVGEGT. This CDR3 has 15 residues. The V and J ends lost 5 bases and 3 bases, in that order; junction bases with no gene match: 3. The CDR3, as DNA: TGTGCCAGCAGTACCGGGACTAGCGGCTACAATGAGCAGTTCTTC. Protein: CASSTGTSGYNEQFF.

The V and J genes are TRBV6-5 and TRBJ1-1; maybe TRBD1 (5 bases). CDR1 is MNHEY and CDR2 is SVGAGI in the germline V gene. The CDR3 spans 12 residues. Deletions cut 8 bases from V and 4 bases from J, with 11 bases between. CDR3 bases: TGTGCCAGCGGAGAGAGGGGCACTGAAGCTTTCTTT. Its protein is CASGERGTEAFF.

This clone was recorded only once. This chain connects TRBV6-6 to TRBJ2-3, with a weak D call TRBD1 (5 bases). V shed 0 bases and J shed 9 bases, with 7 bases lying between them. Looked up from germline, CDR1 is MNHNY and CDR2 is SVGAGI (reference sequence). CDR3 length: 12 residues. CDR3 residues: CASSYSQGTQYF. CDR3 DNA sequence: TGTGCCAGCAGTTACTCCCAGGGAACGCAGTATTTT.

V is TRBV28 and J is TRBJ1-2; 11 bases map to TRBD1. The CDR3 loop spans 12 amino acids. Germline V lookup: CDR1 MDHEN, CDR2 SYDVKM. With 11 bases clipped from V and 8 bases from J, the junction kept 7 bases outside the gene matches. The CDR3 DNA reads as TGTGCCGCCCACCGGGACAGGGGGGGCTACACCTTC. The encoded protein is CAAHRDRGGYTF.

The rearrangement uses TRBV19 and TRBJ2-7, with D unclear. V was pared by 0 bases and J by 6 bases, with 6 bases between. The germline CDR1 and CDR2 sequences are LNHDA and SQIVND (reference sequence). This CDR3 has 12 amino acids. DNA of the CDR3: TGTGCCAGTAGTATAGACCGCCCCGAGCAGTACTTC. This sequence encodes CASSIDRPEQYF.

This chain connects TRBV5-4 to TRBJ1-2; 11 nucleotides align to TRBD1. The junction had 14 bases not matched to a gene; V was cut back by 7 bases and J by 9 bases. This CDR3 region has 15 residues. CDR1 is SGHNT, CDR2 YYREEE, per germline (reference sequence). The CDR3 bases are TGTGCCAGCCTCACCCGGGACAGGGGGATTCGGAGCTACACCTTC. Its translation is CASLTRDRGIRSYTF.

This chain joins TRBV28 and TRBJ2-2; 7 positions match TRBD1. The V gene end was trimmed by 2 bases and the J gene end by 4 bases; junction bases not matched to a gene: 7. In germline, CDR1 is MDHEN, CDR2 SYDVKM. The CDR3 is 16 residues long. In DNA form, the CDR3 reads TGTGCCAGCAGTTTAAGAGAGGGGGCTGGCACCGGGGAGCTGTTTTTT. Amino acids: CASSLREGAGTGELFF.